Presented here are 27 T cell receptor beta chains from one specimen sequenced in a study of T cell repertoires in cytomegalovirus infection. For these receptors, no antigen is known. TCRdb reprocessed the reads via MiXCR and lists one record per CDR3 protein. The profile shows around 540,000 distinct CDR3 sequences, 33% of them singletons. The sample in question was cultured PBMCs, obtained from culture after CMV antigen stimulation. These receptors originate from a human donor in good health (CMV status not recorded). Some clones in this sample may be carry-over from other donors' samples.

In this sample, this clonotype turned up a few times. The chain is built from TRBV24-1 and TRBJ2-1; D may correspond to TRBD1 or TRBD2 (6 bases each). CDR1 is KGHDR, CDR2 SFDVKD, per germline. CDR3 size: 14 residues. The ends were cut back, 7 bases at V and 8 bases at J, with 17 bases in the middle. CDR3 sequence reads: CATRRGDFMDEQFF. The CDR3 region has the DNA TGTGCCACCAGAAGGGGGGATTTTATGGATGAGCAGTTCTTC.

In its sample, this clonotype was seen a few times. This rearrangement joins TRBV19 to TRBJ2-1, with a tentative D call TRBD1 (6 bases). The germline V and J ends were trimmed by 5 bases and 2 bases, with 13 bases remaining between them. CDR1 and CDR2 (germline): LNHDA, SQIVND (reference sequence). The CDR3 is made up of 15 amino acids. The CDR3 bases are TGTGCCAGTAGTTTGTTGGGGGCCCCCTACAATGAGCAGTTCTTC. It yields the protein CASSLLGAPYNEQFF.

This clonotype was counted many times. CDR3 sequence reads: CASSAQANTEAFF. The CDR3 DNA sequence: TGTGCCAGCAGCGCCCAGGCAAACACTGAAGCTTTCTTT. The chain employs TRBV7-3 and TRBJ1-1; D gene uncertain. This CDR3 is built from 13 residues. Trimming stripped 5 bases from V and 2 bases from J, with 9 bases between. CDR1 and CDR2 from the germline V gene are SGHTA and FQGTGA.

The V gene is TRBV6-6, the J gene TRBJ1-2, with 9 bases that match TRBD1. The V and J ends lost 6 bases and 7 bases, in that order; junction bases with no gene match: 12. This CDR3 spans 15 amino acids. Germline V gene lookup returns CDR1 MNHNY and CDR2 SVGAGI (reference sequence). The CDR3 DNA is TGTGCCAGCAGAGAGAATACAGGGGGCGAGGGTGGCTACACCTTC. Translating it yields CASRENTGGEGGYTF.

The chain combines TRBV20-1 with TRBJ1-1, with D maybe TRBD1 (5 bases). Germline CDR1 reads DFQATT; CDR2 reads SNEGSKA (reference sequence). V lost 5 bases to trimming and J lost 0 bases, with 10 bases between them. The CDR3 length is 13 residues. The CDR3 DNA reads TGCAGTGCTTCGGGACGGCTGAACACTGAAGCTTTCTTT. Amino acid sequence: CSASGRLNTEAFF.

The chain links TRBV19 to TRBJ2-3; the D is unclear. The CDR3 spans 14 residues. The V end was cut by 5 bases, the J end by 4 bases, with 13 bases between. Germline V lookup: CDR1 LNHDA, CDR2 SQIVND (reference sequence). The CDR3 loop is CASSARFRSDTQYF. The CDR3 DNA reads TGTGCCAGTAGTGCCAGGTTCAGATCAGATACGCAGTATTTT.

Points on this clonotype: The CDR3 does not close with the conserved phenylalanine or tryptophan, likely indicating a read error. V is TRBV12-3 or TRBV12-4 and J is TRBJ1-1; a weak D match, TRBD1 (5 bases). This CDR3 comprises 17 residues. Deletions cut 3 bases from V and 0 bases from J, with 17 bases between. CDR3 protein: CASSFGTSWMMNTEAFL. The CDR3 DNA sequence: TGTGCCAGCAGTTTTGGGACCAGCTGGATGATGAACACTGAAGCTTTCCTT.

The chain carries TRBV6-2 or TRBV6-3 and TRBJ2-1, with TRBD2 matching over 7 bases. V lost 5 bases and J lost 6; bases outside the gene matches: 10. CDR3 size: 15 residues. CDR1 and CDR2 (germline): MNHEY, SVGEGT. The CDR3 sequence: CASSTKRGGGNEQFF. The CDR3 DNA sequence: TGTGCCAGCAGTACCAAGCGGGGAGGTGGCAATGAGCAGTTCTTC.

This clonotype has a count of ten or more. The chain couples TRBV7-9 to TRBJ2-3; 7 bases are shared with TRBD2. Germline CDR1 SEHNR, CDR2 FQNEAQ (reference sequence). Trimming took 2 bases from V and 3 from J; bases not matched to a gene: 8. This CDR3 has 16 residues. The CDR3 DNA reads TGTGCCAGCAGCTTACGGCGGGAGTATATGACAGATACGCAGTATTTT. Amino acid sequence: CASSLRREYMTDTQYF.

This clonotype has more than one count but fewer than ten. The gene calls are TRBV5-8 and TRBJ1-4; TRBD1 matches at 7 bases. The ends lost 0 bases at V and 6 bases at J; junction bases unmatched: 5. CDR3 length: 15 residues. Germline V lookup: CDR1 SGHTS, CDR2 YDEGEE. The CDR3, as DNA: TGTGCCAGCAGCTTGGCCGGGACAGACGATGAAAAACTGTTTTTT. It encodes CASSLAGTDDEKLFF.

The CDR3 protein is CASSSFRIQPLNTEAFF. CDR3 in DNA: TGTGCCAGCAGTTCCTTTCGGATACAACCTTTGAACACTGAAGCTTTCTTT. The chain recombines TRBV6-6 with TRBJ1-1; no firm D call. V dropped 4 bases and J dropped 0 bases, with 18 bases sitting between them. The CDR3 length is 17 residues. Germline CDR1 MNHNY, CDR2 SVGAGI (reference sequence).

In its sample, this clonotype was seen once. The chain uses TRBV20-1 and TRBJ1-3; D is ambiguous. Germline V gene data show CDR1 as DFQATT and CDR2 as SNEGSKA (reference sequence). V was shortened by 0 bases and J by 0 bases, with 15 bases between the two germline ends. The CDR3 runs 17 residues. Here the CDR3 reads CSAREEKPASSGNTIYF. For the CDR3, the DNA is TGCAGTGCTAGAGAGGAAAAACCGGCAAGCTCTGGAAACACCATATATTTT.

CDR3 bases: TGTGCCAGCAGCTCCGGGGCCTACACTGAAGCTTTCTTT. It specifies CASSSGAYTEAFF. The chain has TRBV5-4 and TRBJ1-1; possibly TRBD1 for D (5 bases). CDR1 SGHNT and CDR2 YYREEE come from the germline V gene (reference sequence). The CDR3 totals 13 residues. Trimming cost V 3 bases and J 3 bases, with 9 bases left between them.

The chain carries TRBV27 and TRBJ2-3; 7 nucleotides agree with TRBD2. The V segment lost 0 bases and the J segment 4 bases; nucleotides outside the gene matches: 4. In germline, CDR1 is MNHEY, CDR2 SMNVEV (reference sequence). CDR3 length equals 15 residues. CDR3 amino acids: CASSLSSGMADTQYF. CDR3 nucleotides: TGTGCCAGCAGTTTATCCAGCGGGATGGCAGATACGCAGTATTTT.

The chain has TRBV2 and TRBJ2-3; 9 nucleotides agree with TRBD2. The germline V gene has CDR1 SNHLY and CDR2 FYNNEI. This CDR3 has 19 residues. Germline trimming cut 2 bases from V and 1 base from J; bases unmatched to any gene: 13. The CDR3 DNA follows: TGTGCCAGCAGTGAAATCGCGGGAGGGCCTTCTTCTGGCACAGATACGCAGTATTTT. Its protein product is CASSEIAGGPSSGTDTQYF.

This clonotype was counted between two and nine times. The J gene is TRBJ1-1, the V gene TRBV7-3; D gene unclear. The CDR3 sequence is 13 residues long. Trimming pared 6 bases from V and 5 bases from J, leaving 13 bases between. Per the germline V gene, CDR1 is SGHTA and CDR2 is FQGTGA. CDR3 in DNA: TGTGCCAGCAGGTTCTCCACCGGAACTGAAGCTTTCTTT. It is translated as CASRFSTGTEAFF.

The chain has TRBV27 and TRBJ2-3; D possibly corresponds to TRBD2 (6 bases). V lost 10 bases and J 4 bases, leaving 21 bases between the germline ends. Germline-derived CDR1 and CDR2 are MNHEY and SMNVEV (reference sequence). The CDR3 has 15 residues. The CDR3 is CATSPWRAGADTQYF. The CDR3 nucleotides are TGTGCCACCAGCCCATGGAGGGCCGGGGCAGATACGCAGTATTTT.

This rearrangement joins TRBV4-1 to TRBJ1-2; weak D call: TRBD1 (5 bases). In germline, CDR1 is MGHRA, CDR2 YSYEKL. Trimming stripped 1 base from V and 4 bases from J, with 10 bases between. This CDR3 has 14 residues. In nucleotides, the CDR3 is TGCGCCAGCAGCCAAGCCCCGAGGGGCTATGGCTACACCTTC. Its translation is CASSQAPRGYGYTF.

The rearrangement links TRBV7-2 to TRBJ2-1; D is possibly TRBD2 (6 bases). Germline lookup yields CDR1 SGHTA and CDR2 FQGNSA. This CDR3 contains 15 residues. Trimming pared 1 base from V and 4 bases from J, leaving 11 bases between. CDR3 nucleotide sequence: TGTGCCAGCAGCTTAGGGACTAACATTTACAATGAGCAGTTCTTC. Protein sequence: CASSLGTNIYNEQFF. The entire variable domain, with the rest obtained from reference TRBV7-2 and TRBJ2-1, is as follows: GAGVSQSPSNKVTEKGKDVELRCDPISGHTALYWYRQSLGQGLEFLIYFQGNSAPDKSGLPSDRFSAERTGGSVSTLTIQRTQQEDSAVYLCASSLGTNIYNEQFFGPGTRLTVL.

This clonotype has at least ten counts. V is TRBV7-2 and J is TRBJ2-1; no firm D call. V was clipped by 2 bases and J by 4 bases, with 12 bases between them. CDR3 length: 15 residues. The germline gives CDR1 SGHTA, CDR2 FQGNSA. CDR3 in amino acids: CASSLSETRYNEQFF. The CDR3 DNA follows: TGTGCCAGCAGCTTATCCGAGACTCGATACAATGAGCAGTTCTTC.

In its sample, this clonotype was seen a few times. The gene calls are TRBV28 and TRBJ1-5, with 7 bases matching TRBD1. V shed 11 bases, J shed 2 bases, and the junction held 9 bases outside the gene matches. Looked up from germline, CDR1 is MDHEN and CDR2 is SYDVKM. CDR3 length: 14 residues. The CDR3 is CAVQGEVGNQPQHF. DNA of the CDR3: TGTGCCGTCCAGGGGGAGGTAGGCAATCAGCCCCAGCATTTT.

The rearrangement joins TRBV24-1 to TRBJ1-5; 11 nucleotides agree with TRBD1. This CDR3 contains 18 residues. Per the germline V gene, CDR1 is KGHDR and CDR2 is SFDVKD. Germline trimming cut 4 bases from V and 0 bases from J; bases unmatched to any gene: 7. CDR3 amino acids: CATSDPGQGGYSNQPQHF. The CDR3 DNA reads TGTGCCACCAGTGACCCGGGACAGGGGGGTTATAGCAATCAGCCCCAGCATTTT.

The CDR3 DNA follows: TGTGCCAGCGAACAAGGGACGGCGAACACTGAAGCTTTCTTT. This encodes CASEQGTANTEAFF. The rearrangement joins TRBV19 to TRBJ1-1, with D possibly being TRBD1 (5 bases). This CDR3 contains 14 residues. Germline assignment: CDR1 LNHDA and CDR2 SQIVND (reference sequence). Between the trimmed V and J ends, which lost 9 bases and 1 base, there was a span of 15 bases.

The chain couples TRBV13 to TRBJ2-1, with 7 bases lining up with TRBD1. With 5 bases clipped from V and 1 base from J, the junction kept 11 bases outside the gene matches. This CDR3 comprises 17 residues. The germline V gene has CDR1 PRHDT and CDR2 FYEKMQ (reference sequence). The CDR3 bases are TGTGCCAGCAGCCACACAGGGGCGGTCGGTTCCTACAATGAGCAGTTCTTC. This translates into CASSHTGAVGSYNEQFF.

There are a few counts of this clonotype. The rearrangement uses TRBV7-2 and TRBJ2-1, with 12 bases aligning to TRBD2. The junction had 14 bases not matched to a gene; V was cut back by 5 bases and J by 0 bases. Germline V gene data show CDR1 as SGHTA and CDR2 as FQGNSA. The CDR3 extends over 20 amino acids. In DNA form, the CDR3 reads TGTGCCAGCAGCAGGCCTTCGGGGACTAGCGGGCAACCCTCCTACAATGAGCAGTTCTTC. Translated: CASSRPSGTSGQPSYNEQFF.

This sequence joins TRBV19 and TRBJ2-1, with 14 bases that match TRBD2. The CDR3 length is 20 residues. Germline values: CDR1 LNHDA, CDR2 SQIVND (reference sequence). The ends lost 6 bases at V and 7 bases at J; junction bases unmatched: 20. The CDR3 is CASSIRPGTSGRRSVNEQFF. DNA of the CDR3: TGTGCCAGTAGCATCCGGCCCGGGACTAGCGGGAGAAGGTCTGTTAATGAGCAGTTCTTC.

V is TRBV25-1 and J is TRBJ1-1; TRBD1 might be the D (6 bases). The V end lost 3 bases, the J end lost 1 base, and 9 bases lay between the germline ends. Germline CDR1 MGHDK, CDR2 SYGVNS. CDR3 length equals 14 residues. The CDR3: CASSDQGRNTEAFF. CDR3 DNA sequence: TGTGCCAGCAGTGACCAGGGGAGGAACACTGAAGCTTTCTTT.